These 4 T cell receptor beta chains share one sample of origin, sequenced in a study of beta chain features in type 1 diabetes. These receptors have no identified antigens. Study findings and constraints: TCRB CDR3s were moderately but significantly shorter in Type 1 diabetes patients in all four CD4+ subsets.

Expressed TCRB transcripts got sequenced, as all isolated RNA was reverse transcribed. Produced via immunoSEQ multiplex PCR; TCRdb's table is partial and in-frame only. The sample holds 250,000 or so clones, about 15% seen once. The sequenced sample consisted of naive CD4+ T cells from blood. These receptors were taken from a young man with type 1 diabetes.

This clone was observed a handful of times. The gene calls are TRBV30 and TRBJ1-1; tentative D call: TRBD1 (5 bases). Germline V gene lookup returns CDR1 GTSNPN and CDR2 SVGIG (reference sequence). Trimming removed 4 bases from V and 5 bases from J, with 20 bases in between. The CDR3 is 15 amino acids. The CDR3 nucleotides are TGTGCCTGGATTCCCTTACGGGGGATTAGGACTGAAGCTTTCTTT. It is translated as CAWIPLRGIRTEAFF.

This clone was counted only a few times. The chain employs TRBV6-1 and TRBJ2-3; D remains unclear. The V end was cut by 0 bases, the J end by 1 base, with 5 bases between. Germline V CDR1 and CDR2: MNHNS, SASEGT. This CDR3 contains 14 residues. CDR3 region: CASSEARGTDTQYF. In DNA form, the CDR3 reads TGTGCCAGCAGTGAAGCGCGTGGCACAGATACGCAGTATTTT.

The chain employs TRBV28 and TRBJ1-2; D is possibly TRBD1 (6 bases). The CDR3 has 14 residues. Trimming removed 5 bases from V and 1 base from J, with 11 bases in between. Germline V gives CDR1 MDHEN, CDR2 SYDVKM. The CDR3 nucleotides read TGTGCCAGCAGTAACCAGGGGCATAACTATGGCTACACCTTC. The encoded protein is CASSNQGHNYGYTF.

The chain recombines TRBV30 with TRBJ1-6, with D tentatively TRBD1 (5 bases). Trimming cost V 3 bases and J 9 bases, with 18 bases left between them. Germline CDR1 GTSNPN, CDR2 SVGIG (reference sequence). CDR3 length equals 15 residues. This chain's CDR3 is CAWRAQASGGSPLHF. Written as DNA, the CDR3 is TGTGCCTGGAGGGCCCAGGCCTCGGGGGGTTCACCCCTCCACTTT.